The rows below give T cell receptor beta chains drawn from one sample of a study of post-analysis software for immune sequencing data. TCRdb recomputed calls from the PCR reads with MiXCR, one row per CDR3 protein. Among just over 250,000 distinct CDR3 sequences, around 34% were seen once, and the ten largest hold around 4.8%. The sequencing input was blood. Receptors originate from a girl under 18 with multiple sclerosis. The CDR3 runs from the conserved cysteine through the conserved F or W. Fields, in order: J gene, V gene, clone size, D gene, CDR3 DNA, CDR3 protein. The D gene is left open where the match is weak. Clone size is not always given. Where it is, it says once, few, many or a class for expanded clones.

>TRBJ2-2|TRBV11-2|-|-
TGTGCCAGCAGCTTAGATTTTTTTGGGGAGCTGTTTTTT
CASSLDFFGELFF
>TRBJ2-1|TRBV5-5|-|TRBD1
TGTGCCAGCTATAGGGGGCAGATCTCCTACAATGAGCAGTTCTTC
CASYRGQISYNEQFF
>TRBJ2-1|TRBV29-1|many|-
TGCAGCGTTGAACCCCGGGCAGGGGACTACACAGACAATGAGCAGTTCTTC
CSVEPRAGDYTDNEQFF
>TRBJ2-4|TRBV12-3/TRBV12-4|many|-
TGTGCCAGCAGTTTAGGCACCGGACGGGGCATTCAGTACTTC
CASSLGTGRGIQYF
>TRBJ2-7|TRBV6-5|-|TRBD1
TGTGCCAGCAGTTCCGGGACAGGGATTAGCTCCTACGAGCAGTACTTC
CASSSGTGISSYEQYF
>TRBJ2-5|TRBV5-1|few|-
TGCGCCAGCAGCTCCCGGTTAACCGGCCAAGAGACCCAGTACTTC
CASSSRLTGQETQYF
>TRBJ2-1|TRBV7-8|many|TRBD2
TGTGCCAGCAGCTCCTTCTCCAGCGGGAGTTCCTACAATGAGCAGTTCTTC
CASSSFSSGSSYNEQFF
>TRBJ2-5|TRBV18|few|-
TGTGCCAGCTCCTTGGGCAGGGGCGTCGAAGAGACCCAGTACTTC
CASSLGRGVEETQYF
>TRBJ2-5|TRBV7-9|many|-
TGTGCCAGCAGCTTAGGTCCGCCGGAAGAGACCCAGTACTTC
CASSLGPPEETQYF
>TRBJ2-7|TRBV20-1|-|-
TGCAGTGCTAGGATCACGGACTCCTACGAGCGGTACTTC
CSARITDSYERYF
>TRBJ2-5|TRBV4-2|once|TRBD2
TGTGCCAGCCGCCAAGATTGGTCCGGGACTAGCGGGAGTGGGAATCGAGAGACCCAGTACTTC
CASRQDWSGTSGSGNRETQYF
>TRBJ1-1|TRBV5-1|-|-
TGCGCCAGCAGGCCTGCCTCAGCTAACACTGAAGCTTTCTTT
CASRPASANTEAFF
>TRBJ2-7|TRBV2|many|TRBD2
TGTGCCAGCAATGAAGCGCTTTCGGCGGGGGGCTACGAGCAGTACTTC
CASNEALSAGGYEQYF
>TRBJ2-3|TRBV6-5|-|TRBD1
TGTGCCAGCAGTTCCGACAGGGGGACTTTTACTACAGATACGCAGTATTTT
CASSSDRGTFTTDTQYF
>TRBJ2-1|TRBV20-1|many|TRBD2
TGCAGTGCTACCGGGACTAGCGGGACGGGTGAGCAGTTCTTC
CSATGTSGTGEQFF
>TRBJ2-1|TRBV7-9|-|-
TGTGCCAGCAGCCCGGGTTCGAGCGGATACAATGAGCAGTTCTTC
CASSPGSSGYNEQFF
>TRBJ2-7|TRBV7-2|-|-
TGTGCCAGCAGCTTAGGTTCCTACAATGAGCAGTACTTC
CASSLGSYNEQYF
>TRBJ2-5|TRBV12-3/TRBV12-4|many|TRBD1
TGTGCCAGCAGTTCTCCGGGACAGGGGAAAGAGACCCAGTACTTC
CASSSPGQGKETQYF
>TRBJ2-4|TRBV29-1|many|TRBD2
TGCAGCGTTGCCAAGGCTAGCGGGGAAAACATTCAGTACTTC
CSVAKASGENIQYF
>TRBJ2-3|TRBV5-1|many|TRBD2
TGCGCCAGCACGCGGGAGAAAAGCACAGATACGCAGTATTTT
CASTREKSTDTQYF
>TRBJ1-2|TRBV6-7|-|-
TGTGCCAGCAGTTACTCGGGGTGTCAGCTGGATCGGTGCACCTTC
CASSYSGCQLDRCTF
>TRBJ2-7|TRBV20-1|-|TRBD2
TGCAGTGCTAGACTAGCGGGAGCCCACGAGCAGTACTTC
CSARLAGAHEQYF
>TRBJ1-4|TRBV20-1|-|-
TGCAGTGCTAGAGATCGCAGGACAACTAATGAAAAACTGTTTTTT
CSARDRRTTNEKLFF
>TRBJ2-7|TRBV11-1|-|TRBD2
TGTGCCAGCAGCTCTAACCGACCGGCTAGCGGGGGAAGGTTCCCCTGCTACGAGCAGTACTTC
CASSSNRPASGGRFPCYEQYF
>TRBJ1-1|TRBV27|-|-
TGTGCCAGCAGTTTCAACAGGAAGATGAACACTGAAGCTTTCTTT
CASSFNRKMNTEAFF
>TRBJ1-1|TRBV29-1|-|-
TGCAGCGTTGAACCAGGGTCAAGCACTGAAGCTTTCTTT
CSVEPGSSTEAFF
>TRBJ1-2|TRBV6-1|few|-
TGTGCCAGCAGTTTTTCATCCAACTATGGCTACACCTTC
CASSFSSNYGYTF
>TRBJ2-1|TRBV5-1|many|TRBD2
TGCGCCAGCAGCGTCAGCGGGAGCTCCTATAATGAGCAGTTCTTC
CASSVSGSSYNEQFF